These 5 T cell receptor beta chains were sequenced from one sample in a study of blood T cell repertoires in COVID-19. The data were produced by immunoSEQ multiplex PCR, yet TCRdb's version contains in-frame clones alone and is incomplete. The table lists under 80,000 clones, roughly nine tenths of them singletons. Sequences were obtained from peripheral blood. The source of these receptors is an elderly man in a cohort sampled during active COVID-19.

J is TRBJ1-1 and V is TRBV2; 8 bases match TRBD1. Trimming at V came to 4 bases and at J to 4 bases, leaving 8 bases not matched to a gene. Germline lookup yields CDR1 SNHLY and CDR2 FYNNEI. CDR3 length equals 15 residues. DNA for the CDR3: TGTGCCAGCAGTGGCGACAGGGGTATTGGCACTGAAGCTTTCTTT. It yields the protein CASSGDRGIGTEAFF.

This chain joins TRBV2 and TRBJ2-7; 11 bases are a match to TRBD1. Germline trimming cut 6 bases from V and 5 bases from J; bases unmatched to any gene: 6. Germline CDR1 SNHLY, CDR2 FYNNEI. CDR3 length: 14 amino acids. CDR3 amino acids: CASRGQGESNEQYF. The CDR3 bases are TGTGCCAGCAGGGGACAGGGGGAAAGTAACGAGCAGTACTTC. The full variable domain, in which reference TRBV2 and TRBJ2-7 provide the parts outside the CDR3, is EPEVTQTPSHQVTQMGQEVILRCVPISNHLYFYWYRQILGQKVEFLVSFYNNEISEKSEIFDDQFSVERPDGSNFTLKIRSTKLEDSAMYFCASRGQGESNEQYFGPGTRLTVT.

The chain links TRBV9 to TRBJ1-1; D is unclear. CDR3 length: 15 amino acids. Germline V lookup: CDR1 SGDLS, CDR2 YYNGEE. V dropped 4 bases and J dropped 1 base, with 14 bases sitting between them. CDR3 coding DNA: TGTGCCAGCAGCCCCCGCTGGAGGGAGAACACTGAAGCTTTCTTT. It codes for CASSPRWRENTEAFF.

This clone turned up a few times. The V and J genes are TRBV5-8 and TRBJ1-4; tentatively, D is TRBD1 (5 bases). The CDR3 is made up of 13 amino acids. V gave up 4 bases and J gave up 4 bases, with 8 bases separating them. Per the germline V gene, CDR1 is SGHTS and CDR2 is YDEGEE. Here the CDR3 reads CASSQGNNEKLFF. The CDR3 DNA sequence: TGTGCCAGCAGCCAGGGAAATAATGAAAAACTGTTTTTT.

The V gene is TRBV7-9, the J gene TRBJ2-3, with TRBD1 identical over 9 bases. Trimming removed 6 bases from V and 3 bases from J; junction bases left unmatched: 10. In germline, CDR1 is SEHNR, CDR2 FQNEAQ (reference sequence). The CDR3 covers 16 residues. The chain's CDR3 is CASRQGRDRETDTQYF. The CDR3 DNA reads TGTGCCAGCAGACAGGGCCGGGACAGGGAAACAGATACGCAGTATTTT.